These 25 T cell receptor beta chains share one sample of origin, sequenced in a study of cytomegalovirus exposure and HLA in healthy donors. The primer mix had 60 Vbeta and 13 Jbeta primers. Assay used: immunoSEQ multiplex PCR; TCRdb lists only in-frame clones, some missing. The sample yields 150,000 to 200,000 clones, 10% to 15% seen once. What was sequenced was PBMCs. Source of these receptors: a man aged 50-59 years in good health and CMV-seropositive.

The sample holds a few counts of this clone. This chain's CDR3 is CASSVRRGSTGELFF. As DNA, the CDR3 is TGTGCCAGCAGTGTGCGCAGGGGATCCACCGGGGAGCTGTTTTTT. This chain links TRBV2 with TRBJ2-2; tentatively, D is TRBD1 (6 bases). The CDR3 extends over 15 amino acids. The V gene's germline CDR1 is SNHLY and CDR2 FYNNEI. V was trimmed by 4 bases and J by 4 bases, leaving 13 bases between them.

This clone came up a few times. The chain is built from TRBV6-5 and TRBJ2-5; TRBD1 is a possible D gene (5 bases). This CDR3 is 13 amino acids long. Trimming removed 5 bases at V and 5 bases at J, with 12 bases between. Germline assignment: CDR1 MNHEY and CDR2 SVGAGI. Written as DNA, the CDR3 is TGTGCCAGCAGTGACACAGGAACGGAGACCCAGTACTTC. Encoded protein: CASSDTGTETQYF.

This clone was observed a few times. This chain links TRBV4-1 with TRBJ2-2, with 8 bases matching TRBD1. Germline lookup yields CDR1 MGHRA and CDR2 YSYEKL. With 1 base clipped from V and 6 bases from J, the junction kept 7 bases outside the gene matches. The CDR3 has 16 amino acids. The CDR3 loop reads CASSQAGGGLSGELFF. For the CDR3, the DNA is TGCGCCAGCAGCCAAGCAGGGGGCGGATTATCCGGGGAGCTGTTTTTT.

This clone was counted only a few times. V usage is TRBV30 and J usage is TRBJ1-5, with 9 nucleotides matching TRBD1. There are 19 residues in the CDR3. V trimming: 2 bases; J trimming: 2 bases; junction bases outside the gene matches: 16. CDR1 GTSNPN and CDR2 SVGIG come from the germline V gene (reference sequence). The CDR3 DNA reads TGTGCCTGGAGTCACCCGCGGACAGGGGATCATCGGCGCAATCAGCCCCAGCATTTT. Amino acids: CAWSHPRTGDHRRNQPQHF.

This clone was counted a few times. CDR3 amino acids: CASSFDIYGYTF. For the CDR3, the DNA is TGTGCCAGCAGCTTTGACATCTATGGCTACACCTTC. The V and J genes are TRBV5-8 and TRBJ1-2, with D unclear. Between the trimmed V and J ends, which lost 2 bases and 4 bases, there was a span of 6 bases. This CDR3 is built from 12 residues. CDR1 and CDR2 from the germline V gene are SGHTS and YDEGEE.

The chain uses TRBV6-1 and TRBJ1-1; D is perhaps TRBD1 (6 bases). CDR3 length: 16 residues. Germline CDR1 reads MNHNS; CDR2 reads SASEGT. Trimming removed 1 base from V and 5 bases from J, with 17 bases in between. CDR3 nucleotides: TGTGCCAGCAGTGAAGGGGGGGGGCTTAAGGGGACTGAAGCTTTCTTT. Translation gives CASSEGGGLKGTEAFF.

This clone came up a few times. The rearrangement joins TRBV28 to TRBJ2-2; D is undetermined. Deletions cut 2 bases from V and 1 base from J, with 8 bases between. The germline V gene encodes CDR1 MDHEN and CDR2 SYDVKM. The CDR3 contains 15 residues. The CDR3 here is CASSLQALNTGELFF. In DNA, the CDR3 is TGTGCCAGCAGTTTACAGGCGTTGAACACCGGGGAGCTGTTTTTT.

The chain couples TRBV9 to TRBJ2-3; 9 nucleotides agree with TRBD1. V was clipped by 4 bases and J by 5 bases; unmatched bases: 11. The CDR3 is made up of 16 amino acids. CDR1 and CDR2 from the germline V gene are SGDLS and YYNGEE. The DNA for the CDR3 is TGTGCCAGCAGCACCCGACAGGGGGAAATTGGAGATACGCAGTATTTT. Amino acids: CASSTRQGEIGDTQYF. The whole variable domain, remainder taken from reference TRBV9 and TRBJ2-3, is DSGVTQTPKHLITATGQRVTLRCSPRSGDLSVYWYQQSLDQGLQFLIQYYNGEERAKGNILERFSAQQFPDLHSELNLSSLELGDSALYFCASSTRQGEIGDTQYFGPGTRLTVL.

Only a few counts were recorded for this clone. The J gene is TRBJ1-4, the V gene TRBV28, with TRBD1 identical over 7 bases. CDR1 and CDR2 (germline): MDHEN, SYDVKM. The V and J ends lost 10 bases and 6 bases, in that order; junction bases with no gene match: 8. The CDR3 runs 13 residues. The CDR3: CATLTGADEKLFF. CDR3 DNA: TGTGCCACCCTAACAGGGGCGGATGAAAAACTGTTTTTT.

The rearrangement links TRBV27 to TRBJ2-3, with 10 bases aligning to TRBD2. Unmatched junction bases numbered 9, after V lost 8 bases and J lost 4 bases. The CDR3 has 15 residues. Germline lookup yields CDR1 MNHEY and CDR2 SMNVEV (reference sequence). This CDR3 is CASSSSGGDADTQYF. Written as DNA, the CDR3 is TGTGCCAGCTCTTCAAGCGGGGGGGACGCAGATACGCAGTATTTT.

A few counts support this clone. The chain is built from TRBV7-3 and TRBJ2-1, with D tentatively TRBD2 (6 bases). The CDR3 loop spans 13 amino acids. Germline lookup yields CDR1 SGHTA and CDR2 FQGTGA. Trimming shortened V by 4 bases and J by 8 bases, and 12 bases separated the two germline ends. DNA for the CDR3: TGTGCCAGCAGCTACCGTCCGGGGGATGAGCAGTTCTTC. It specifies CASSYRPGDEQFF.

This clone occurred a few times. The gene calls are TRBV30 and TRBJ2-1; tentative D call: TRBD1 (6 bases). CDR1 is GTSNPN and CDR2 is SVGIG in the germline V gene (reference sequence). V lost 2 bases and J 7 bases, leaving 9 bases between the germline ends. This CDR3 comprises 12 residues. This chain's CDR3 is CAWSPRGNEQFF. The CDR3 nucleotides are TGTGCCTGGAGTCCAAGGGGGAATGAGCAGTTCTTC.

In this sample, this clone turned up a few times. This chain connects TRBV5-1 to TRBJ2-7; 9 bases are a match to TRBD1. The V segment lost 4 bases and the J segment 5 bases; nucleotides outside the gene matches: 10. This CDR3 contains 15 residues. Germline CDR1 reads SGHRS; CDR2 reads YFSETQ. CDR3 bases: TGCGCCAGCAGCAGAGAGGGACAGGGTGATAACGAGCAGTACTTC. This gives the protein CASSREGQGDNEQYF.

This clone was counted only a few times. V gene TRBV30 combines with J gene TRBJ1-6; possible D gene TRBD1, 5 bases. The V end was cut by 5 bases, the J end by 9 bases, with 14 bases between. CDR3 length equals 13 residues. Germline V lookup: CDR1 GTSNPN, CDR2 SVGIG (reference sequence). DNA for the CDR3: TGTGCCTGGGACGTGCAGGGAGGTTCACCCCTCCACTTT. It specifies CAWDVQGGSPLHF.

The chain has TRBV5-1 and TRBJ2-2, with D perhaps TRBD1 (5 bases). Looked up from germline, CDR1 is SGHRS and CDR2 is YFSETQ. The CDR3 covers 15 residues. V dropped 4 bases and J dropped 0 bases, with 10 bases sitting between them. CDR3 coding DNA: TGCGCCAGCAGCCTTAGACAGACGAACACCGGGGAGCTGTTTTTT. Protein: CASSLRQTNTGELFF.

The chain is built from TRBV5-4 and TRBJ1-6; TRBD1 might be the D (6 bases). This CDR3 is built from 17 residues. In germline, CDR1 is SGHNT, CDR2 YYREEE (reference sequence). V dropped 4 bases and J dropped 5 bases, with 19 bases sitting between them. For the CDR3, the DNA is TGTGCCAGCAGCCAAGCAGGGAGGGGGTTTCATAATTCACCCCTCCACTTT. Amino acid sequence: CASSQAGRGFHNSPLHF.

Points on this clone: The sample holds other DNA sequences that translate to the same CDR3. The CDR3 reads CASTLQAEAFF. The CDR3 coding sequence is TGTGCCAGCACCCTTCAGGCTGAAGCTTTCTTT. The chain recombines TRBV6-1 with TRBJ1-1; D is uncertain. The germline V gene has CDR1 MNHNS and CDR2 SASEGT. This CDR3 region has 11 residues. Trimming stripped 7 bases from V and 6 bases from J, with 9 bases between.

This chain links TRBV7-2 with TRBJ2-3; TRBD2 agrees at 9 bases. Looked up from germline, CDR1 is SGHTA and CDR2 is FQGNSA. Germline trimming cut 5 bases from V and 7 bases from J; bases unmatched to any gene: 7. This CDR3 contains 14 residues. CDR3 nucleotides: TGTGCCAGCAGCCCGGGACTAGCCGGGCATACGCAGTATTTT. It encodes CASSPGLAGHTQYF.

The chain is built from TRBV7-2 and TRBJ2-2; TRBD2 agrees at 9 bases. V was pared by 1 base and J by 0 bases, with 3 bases of the junction left unmatched. Germline V gives CDR1 SGHTA, CDR2 FQGNSA. This CDR3 has 17 residues. Written as DNA, the CDR3 is TGTGCCAGCAGCTTAGTGGCTAGCGGGGCGAACACCGGGGAGCTGTTTTTT. This codes for CASSLVASGANTGELFF.

J is TRBJ2-7 and V is TRBV2; 11 bases are shared with TRBD2. Germline-derived CDR1 and CDR2 are SNHLY and FYNNEI. Trimming took 9 bases from V and 6 from J; bases not matched to a gene: 16. The CDR3 covers 16 residues. CDR3 protein: CASQIGASGGRAEQYF. In DNA, the CDR3 is TGTGCCAGTCAAATCGGAGCTAGCGGGGGGCGGGCCGAGCAGTACTTC.

The chain has TRBV6-5 and TRBJ1-4; no reliable D call. V gave up 4 bases and J gave up 5 bases, with 14 bases separating them. Germline lookup yields CDR1 MNHEY and CDR2 SVGAGI. This CDR3 is built from 15 residues. The CDR3 DNA is TGTGCCAGCAGTTCGAGGAGCAGATCGAATGAAAAACTGTTTTTT. Protein sequence: CASSSRSRSNEKLFF.

This clone appeared a few times. The chain couples TRBV28 to TRBJ1-6, with 7 bases identical to TRBD1. Germline V gene sequence: CDR1 MDHEN, CDR2 SYDVKM. J was trimmed by 11 bases and V by 6 bases; bases with no gene match: 13. There are 15 residues in the CDR3. The DNA for the CDR3 is TGTGCCAGCAGCTCCCCGACAGGGATTAGGGCACCCCTCCACTTT. Translated: CASSSPTGIRAPLHF.

The chain recombines TRBV4-3 with TRBJ1-4, with no clear D. Trimming stripped 1 base from V and 0 bases from J, with 18 bases between. Germline CDR1 is LGHNA and CDR2 is YSLEER. The CDR3 is 19 residues long. CDR3 nucleotide sequence: TGCGCCAGCAGCCAAGGGGCACTTAACCTGATTTCAACTAATGAAAAACTGTTTTTT. Translation: CASSQGALNLISTNEKLFF.

In its sample, this clone was seen a few times. The chain combines TRBV7-2 with TRBJ1-5; D gene unclear. The CDR3 is 13 residues long. The germline CDR1 and CDR2 sequences are SGHTA and FQGNSA. The V and J ends lost 5 bases and 6 bases respectively, with 11 bases between them. CDR3 region: CASSQQAFQPQHF. CDR3 DNA: TGTGCCAGCAGCCAGCAGGCGTTTCAGCCCCAGCATTTT.

A few counts support this clone. V usage is TRBV11-3 and J usage is TRBJ2-2; D is possibly TRBD1 (6 bases). The CDR3 has 16 amino acids. Germline values: CDR1 SGHNT, CDR2 YENEEA. Trimming stripped 5 bases from V and 2 bases from J, with 15 bases between. Here the CDR3 DNA reads TGTGCCAGCAGCGTCCCCGGGACAACTAACACCGGGGAGCTGTTTTTT. As protein: CASSVPGTTNTGELFF.